Below, 14 T cell receptor beta chains from the same sample are listed, as sequenced in a study of blood T cell repertoires in COVID-19. Generated by immunoSEQ multiplex PCR, the TCRdb table keeps only in-frame clones and is missing some. The data contain under 250,000 clones, about nine tenths of them singletons. Sequencing was performed on peripheral blood. The receptors come from a man aged 60-69 years who had recovered from COVID-19.

This rearrangement joins TRBV18 to TRBJ1-5; possibly TRBD1 for D (6 bases). CDR1 is KGHSH, CDR2 LQKENI, per germline. Trimming shortened V by 8 bases and J by 5 bases, and 16 bases separated the two germline ends. CDR3 length: 14 residues. CDR3: CASARNRDYQPQHF. Here the CDR3 DNA reads TGTGCCAGCGCGCGAAACAGGGATTATCAGCCCCAGCATTTT. The whole variable domain, remainder taken from reference TRBV18 and TRBJ1-5, is NAGVMQNPRHLVRRRGQEARLRCSPMKGHSHVYWYRQLPEEGLKFMVYLQKENIIDESGMPKERFSAEFPKEGPSILRIQQVVRGDSAAYFCASARNRDYQPQHFGDGTRLSIL.

This clone was observed once. This chain links TRBV9 with TRBJ1-3, with a possible D match to TRBD1 (6 bases). Germline lookup yields CDR1 SGDLS and CDR2 YYNGEE. V dropped 5 bases and J dropped 3 bases, with 15 bases sitting between them. The CDR3 totals 15 residues. This CDR3 reads CASSLQGFDGNTIYF. CDR3 sequence (DNA): TGTGCCAGCAGTTTACAGGGTTTCGATGGAAACACCATATATTTT. Full variable domain (missing parts from reference TRBV9 and TRBJ1-3): DSGVTQTPKHLITATGQRVTLRCSPRSGDLSVYWYQQSLDQGLQFLIQYYNGEERAKGNILERFSAQQFPDLHSELNLSSLELGDSALYFCASSLQGFDGNTIYFGEGSWLTVV.

The chain has TRBV25-1 and TRBJ1-2; 8 bases fit TRBD1. V lost 5 bases, J lost 4 bases, and 6 bases stayed unmatched. There are 14 residues in the CDR3. Per the germline V gene, CDR1 is MGHDK and CDR2 is SYGVNS. The chain's CDR3 is CASSNQGAVYGYTF. The CDR3 coding sequence is TGTGCCAGCAGTAACCAGGGGGCGGTCTATGGCTACACCTTC.

The chain employs TRBV5-1 and TRBJ2-3; tentative D call: TRBD1 (7 bases). CDR1 is SGHRS, CDR2 YFSETQ, per germline. V shed 4 bases and J shed 1 base, with 10 bases lying between them. The CDR3 covers 14 residues. CDR3 sequence reads: CASSTRGGTDTQYF. The CDR3 coding sequence is TGCGCCAGCAGCACCAGGGGGGGCACAGATACGCAGTATTTT. The variable domain in full, with the rest retrieved from reference TRBV5-1 and TRBJ2-3, is KAGVTQTPRYLIKTRGQQVTLSCSPISGHRSVSWYQQTPGQGLQFLFEYFSETQRNKGNFPGRFSGRQFSNSRSEMNVSTLELGDSALYLCASSTRGGTDTQYFGPGTRLTVL.

The gene calls are TRBV7-9 and TRBJ1-5, with D perhaps matching TRBD1 (5 bases). The CDR3 runs to 17 residues. Germline assignment: CDR1 SEHNR and CDR2 FQNEAQ (reference sequence). V dropped 0 bases and J dropped 4 bases, with 16 bases sitting between them. CDR3 loop: CASSLARGEGWNQPQHF. The CDR3 DNA reads as TGTGCCAGCAGCTTAGCAAGGGGCGAAGGTTGGAATCAGCCCCAGCATTTT.

J is TRBJ1-5 and V is TRBV15; the match to TRBD1 covers 10 bases. Germline trimming cut 4 bases from V and 4 bases from J; bases unmatched to any gene: 7. CDR3 length equals 16 residues. Germline CDR1 LNHNV, CDR2 YYDKDF (reference sequence). CDR3 nucleotides: TGTGCCACCAGCACGAGACAGGGGGCTTTTAATCAGCCCCAGCATTTT. Translating gives CATSTRQGAFNQPQHF.

This clone was counted a few times. The genes are TRBV28 and TRBJ1-2; D remains unclear. Trimming stripped 10 bases from V and 4 bases from J, with 13 bases between. Germline V gene data show CDR1 as MDHEN and CDR2 as SYDVKM. The CDR3 is made up of 12 amino acids. The CDR3 is CATLSGFYGYTF. The CDR3, as DNA: TGTGCCACCCTCTCGGGGTTCTATGGCTACACCTTC.

The chain couples TRBV4-1 to TRBJ2-1, with D perhaps matching TRBD1 (6 bases). Trimming removed 5 bases from V and 3 bases from J, with 11 bases in between. The germline V gene has CDR1 MGHRA and CDR2 YSYEKL. This CDR3 has 14 amino acids. The CDR3 nucleotides are TGCGCCAGCAGCGGGGGCCCTGGCTACAATGAGCAGTTCTTC. Translation gives CASSGGPGYNEQFF.

The chain employs TRBV27 and TRBJ1-2; 9 positions agree with TRBD1. Trimming cost V 3 bases and J 8 bases; bases outside gene matches: 7. Germline CDR1 reads MNHEY; CDR2 reads SMNVEV (reference sequence). The CDR3 is 14 amino acids. DNA for the CDR3: TGTGCCAGCAGTTTCCAACAGGGGGCGGGAGGCTACACCTTC. This gives the protein CASSFQQGAGGYTF.

The V and J genes are TRBV5-5 and TRBJ2-5; 9 bases match TRBD1. The V segment lost 5 bases and the J segment 5 bases; nucleotides outside the gene matches: 10. Germline V gene sequence: CDR1 SGHKS, CDR2 YYEKEE (reference sequence). The CDR3 has 15 residues. CDR3 amino acids: CASSGQGREGETQYF. The DNA of the CDR3 is TGTGCCAGCAGTGGACAGGGGCGCGAGGGGGAGACCCAGTACTTC.

The chain employs TRBV3-1 (or the pseudogene TRBV3-2) and TRBJ1-1; D unclear. This CDR3 is built from 14 residues. The V end was cut by 1 base, the J end by 1 base, with 7 bases between. Per the germline V gene, CDR1 is LGHDT and CDR2 is YNNKEL (reference sequence). CDR3 loop: CASSQGYGNTEAFF. CDR3 coding DNA: TGTGCCAGCAGCCAAGGCTACGGGAACACTGAAGCTTTCTTT.

The chain recombines TRBV20-1 with TRBJ2-7; 10 positions agree with TRBD1. Germline trimming cut 7 bases from V and 7 bases from J; bases unmatched to any gene: 4. There are 11 residues in the CDR3. Germline CDR1 DFQATT, CDR2 SNEGSKA (reference sequence). The CDR3 loop is CSGQGAEEQYF. In nucleotides, the CDR3 is TGCAGTGGACAGGGGGCTGAAGAGCAGTACTTC.

A remark on this clone: The DNA is left out, because the CDR3 cannot be placed on it with certainty; the CDR3 is given as TCRdb lists it. The chain couples TRBV2 to TRBJ1-3; the table's D call, TRBD1, was not checked against the DNA. The CDR3 is 17 amino acids long, termini counted. In germline, CDR1 is SNHLY, CDR2 FYNNEI. The CDR3 sequence is CASSILGAPVSGNTIYF.

V and J are TRBV5-4 and TRBJ1-1, with unresolved D. CDR1 is SGHNT and CDR2 is YYREEE in the germline V gene (reference sequence). The CDR3 covers 15 residues. Trimming shortened V by 2 bases and J by 5 bases, and 16 bases separated the two germline ends. The CDR3 bases are TGTGCCAGCAGCTTATATCGGAGTCCGGGGACTGAAGCTTTCTTT. Translated: CASSLYRSPGTEAFF.